A single sample is the source of the 3 T cell receptor beta chains below, sequenced in a study of CD8+CD57+ T cells in acquired aplastic anemia (dated by TCRdb to the late 2010s). Sequencer: Illumina HiSeq 2000. Genomic DNA served as template for TCR beta VDJ combination and CDR3 sequence profiling. The raw public reads went through TCRdb reprocessing: fastp at Q25, MiXCR clone calling, in-frame beta chains kept. Every CDR3 protein is listed once, alongside the most common genes and DNA of its rows. The sample table holds roughly 220,000 distinct CDR3 sequences, of which 65% were seen once. The ten largest account for around 60% of the sample. Patients chosen for sequencing had shown expansion of CD8+CD57+ cells by flow cytometry. Material: sorted CD4+, CD8+, or CD8+CD57+ T cells (not recorded which) from PBMCs. These receptors were obtained from a human donor with aplastic anemia.

The gene calls are TRBV7-9 and TRBJ2-7, with D perhaps matching TRBD2 (5 bases). Per the germline V gene, CDR1 is SEHNR and CDR2 is FQNEAQ (reference sequence). V was cut by 5 bases and J by 2 bases, with 16 bases left in between. The CDR3 totals 15 residues. The CDR3 loop is CASSPYSDFTYEQYF. The CDR3 nucleotides are TGTGCCAGCAGCCCGTATTCGGACTTCACCTACGAGCAGTACTTC.

This clonotype appeared a single time. This rearrangement joins TRBV6-5 to TRBJ1-4, with 9 bases identical to TRBD1. V lost 6 bases and J lost 8; bases outside the gene matches: 16. Looked up from germline, CDR1 is MNHEY and CDR2 is SVGAGI. The CDR3 is 17 amino acids. DNA for the CDR3: TGTGCCAGCAGAAACAGGGGGCGAGGTTGGGGAGGCGAAAAACTGTTTTTT. This encodes CASRNRGRGWGGEKLFF.

The J gene is TRBJ2-3, the V gene TRBV5-1; D not resolved. The CDR3 runs to 12 residues. The germline V gene has CDR1 SGHRS and CDR2 YFSETQ. V lost 5 bases to trimming and J lost 6 bases, with 10 bases between them. CDR3 residues: CASSHGLDTQYF. DNA for the CDR3: TGCGCCAGCAGTCACGGGTTGGATACGCAGTATTTT. The whole variable domain, filled in from reference TRBV5-1 and TRBJ2-3, reads KAGVTQTPRYLIKTRGQQVTLSCSPISGHRSVSWYQQTPGQGLQFLFEYFSETQRNKGNFPGRFSGRQFSNSRSEMNVSTLELGDSALYLCASSHGLDTQYFGPGTRLTVL.